This T cell receptor (beta chain) was identified during a study of blood T cell repertoires in COVID-19. In the source study's methods: Amplification of reference gene primers provided the estimated nucleated cell counts. Profiled with immunoSEQ multiplex PCR; TCRdb holds only in-frame clones, not every one. V, J and clone size are those of that table, while D and trimming were read from the DNA. The sample has some 38,000 clones, just under 75% seen once. Germline CDR1 and CDR2: SNHLY and FYNNEI. The CDR3 is 13 amino acids. V lost 8 bases, J lost 10 bases, and 7 bases stayed unmatched. The material sequenced was peripheral blood. This chain uses TRBV2 with TRBJ1-6, with 8 positions matching TRBD1. The receptor comes from a man aged 70 or older with COVID-19, enrolled during active disease. CDR3 DNA: TGTGCCAGCTCAGGACAGGGAACGTCACCCCTCCACTTT. This sequence encodes CASSGQGTSPLHF.